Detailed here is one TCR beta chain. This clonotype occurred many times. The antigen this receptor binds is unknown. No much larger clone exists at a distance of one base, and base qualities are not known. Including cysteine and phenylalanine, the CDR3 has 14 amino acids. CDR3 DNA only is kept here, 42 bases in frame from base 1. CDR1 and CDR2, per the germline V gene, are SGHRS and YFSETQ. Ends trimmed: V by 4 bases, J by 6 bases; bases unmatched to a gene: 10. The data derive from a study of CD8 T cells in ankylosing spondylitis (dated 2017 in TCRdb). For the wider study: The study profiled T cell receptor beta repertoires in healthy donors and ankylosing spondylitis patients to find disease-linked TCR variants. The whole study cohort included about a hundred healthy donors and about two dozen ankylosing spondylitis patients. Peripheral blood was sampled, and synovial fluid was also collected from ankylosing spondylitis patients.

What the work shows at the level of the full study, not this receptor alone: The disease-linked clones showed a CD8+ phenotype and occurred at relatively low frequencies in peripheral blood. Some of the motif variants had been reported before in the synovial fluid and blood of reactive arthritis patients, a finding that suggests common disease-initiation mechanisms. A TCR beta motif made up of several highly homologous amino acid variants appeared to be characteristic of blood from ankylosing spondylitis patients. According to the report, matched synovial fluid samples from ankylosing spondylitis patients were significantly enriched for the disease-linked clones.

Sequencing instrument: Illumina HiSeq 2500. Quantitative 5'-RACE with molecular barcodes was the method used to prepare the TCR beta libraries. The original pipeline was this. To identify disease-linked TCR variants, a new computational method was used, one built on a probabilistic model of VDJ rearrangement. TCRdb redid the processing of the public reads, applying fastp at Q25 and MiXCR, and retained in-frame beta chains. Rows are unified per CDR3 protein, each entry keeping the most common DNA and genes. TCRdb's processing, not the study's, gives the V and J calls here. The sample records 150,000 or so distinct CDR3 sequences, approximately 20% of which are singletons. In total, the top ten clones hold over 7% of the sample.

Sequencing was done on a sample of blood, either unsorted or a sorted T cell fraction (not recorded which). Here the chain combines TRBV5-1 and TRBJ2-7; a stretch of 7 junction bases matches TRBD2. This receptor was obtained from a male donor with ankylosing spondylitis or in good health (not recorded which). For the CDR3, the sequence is CASSSGTESGEQYF. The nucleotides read TGCGCCAGCAGCAGCGGGACGGAGAGTGGCGAGCAGTACTTC.